This is a list of T cell receptor beta chains from one sample in a study of blood T cell repertoires in COVID-19. The repertoire was sequenced with immunoSEQ multiplex PCR; TCRdb's copy has only in-frame clones and lacks some. The sample yields 350,000 to 450,000 clones, over 75% seen once. The source material was PBMCs or T cells enriched from blood (not recorded which). These receptors all come from a woman under 30 who had been exposed to COVID-19. Both conserved end residues are part of each CDR3. A D gene is named only where the DNA matches it firmly. Expanded clones are given a class, and other clones once, few, many or no size at all.

v_gene	j_gene	d_gene	abundance	CDR3nt	CDR3aa
TRBV6-2/TRBV6-3	TRBJ1-1	TRBD1	few	TGTGCCAGCAGTTATTCACAGGGGAAGACTGAAGCTTTCTTT	CASSYSQGKTEAFF
TRBV1	TRBJ2-7	NA	NA	TGCACCAGCAGCCAAGATGAGCGGGAGGAATACGAGCAGTACTTC	CTSSQDEREEYEQYF
TRBV6-5	TRBJ1-2	TRBD1	NA	TGTGCCAGCAGTTACCGGGACAGGAACTATGGCTACACCTTC	CASSYRDRNYGYTF
TRBV3-1/TRBV3-2	TRBJ1-6	NA	once	TGTGCCAGCAGCCAAGTTCGACAGGCCCGAAGGAATTCACCCCTCCACTTT	CASSQVRQARRNSPLHF
TRBV28	TRBJ1-4	NA	NA	TGTGCCAGCAGTTGGGGGCGGGAAAAACTGTTTTTT	CASSWGREKLFF
TRBV4-1	TRBJ2-3	TRBD1	NA	TGCGCCAGCAGCTTCCGACAGGGAGAAAGGACAGATACGCAGTATTTT	CASSFRQGERTDTQYF
TRBV6-4	TRBJ1-5	NA	NA	TGTGCCAGCAGTGAAGAAGCCGGTAGCAATCAGCCCCAGCATTTT	CASSEEAGSNQPQHF
TRBV9	TRBJ2-1	TRBD2	NA	TGTGCCAGCAGCATCGGGGGGACTGGCAACTACAATGAGCAGTTCTTC	CASSIGGTGNYNEQFF
TRBV18	TRBJ1-1	NA	NA	TGTGCCAGCTCACCTTTTTCAACGGGCACTGAAGCTTTCTTT	CASSPFSTGTEAFF
TRBV4-3	TRBJ2-3	NA	NA	TGCGCCAGCAGCCAACTCGGAGACTTGGGTACGCAGTATTTT	CASSQLGDLGTQYF
TRBV14	TRBJ2-1	NA	NA	TGTGCCAGCATAAATTCGGGAGTGACCTACAATGAGCAGTTCTTC	CASINSGVTYNEQFF
TRBV28	TRBJ2-7	TRBD2	NA	TGTGCCAGCAGTTTCCCCAGGAGCCGGAGCGGGGGTTACGAGCAGTACTTC	CASSFPRSRSGGYEQYF
TRBV11-2	TRBJ2-2	TRBD1	NA	TGTGCCAGCAGCTTACGGGGTACCGGGACAGGGTTCGGGGAGCTGTTTTTT	CASSLRGTGTGFGELFF
TRBV7-9	TRBJ1-1	NA	once	TGTGCCAGCACCCAACAGGGAGTGCGCACTGAAGCTTTCTTT	CASTQQGVRTEAFF
TRBV27	TRBJ2-7	TRBD2	NA	TGTGCCAGCAGTTTCGAGCGGGGGGCCAACCTCTACGAGCAGTACTTC	CASSFERGANLYEQYF
TRBV18	TRBJ1-1	NA	NA	TGTGCCAGCTCCGCATTAGACACGAACACTGAAGCTTTCTTT	CASSALDTNTEAFF
TRBV5-1	TRBJ2-3	NA	NA	TGCGCCAGCAGCTTGGGAGGTCTATCCACAGATACGCAGTATTTT	CASSLGGLSTDTQYF
TRBV28	TRBJ1-2	NA	NA	TGTGCCAGCAGGGCCGACAGACCAAGCTACACCTTC	CASRADRPSYTF